One T cell receptor beta chain is described in this entry. V lost 5 bases and J lost 4, with 17 bases in between. Germline V gene sequence: CDR1 MNHEY, CDR2 SVGEGT. This CDR3 is built from 15 residues. TCRdb reanalysed the RT-PCR reads using MiXCR and keeps one entry per CDR3 protein. The sample lists about 680,000 distinct CDR3 sequences; around 14% were seen once. The rearrangement joins TRBV6-2 or TRBV6-3 to TRBJ1-1; D remains ambiguous. This clonotype was sampled from a female donor in good health, serving as a healthy control. Sequenced input: memory CD4+ T cells from blood. In nucleotides, the CDR3 is TGTGCCAGCAGTGTCAAGATTCTCGGCGGCACTGAAGCTTTCTTT. It encodes CASSVKILGGTEAFF.